Shown below are 2 T cell receptor beta chains from a single sample sequenced in a study of blood T cell repertoires in COVID-19. Some clones are missing from TCRdb's copy, which holds only in-frame ones; the method was immunoSEQ multiplex PCR. The sample holds 95,000 to 150,000 clones, around nine tenths seen once. Sequencing was done on a sample of peripheral blood. Receptors were obtained from a woman between 45 and 65 years old with acute or convalescent COVID-19.

J is TRBJ2-7 and V is TRBV6-5; 7 bases line up with TRBD1. Germline CDR1 reads MNHEY; CDR2 reads SVGAGI. V was pared by 7 bases and J by 2 bases, with 5 bases of the junction left unmatched. The CDR3 has 13 residues. CDR3 region: CASTRDSPYEQYF. CDR3 coding DNA: TGTGCCAGCACACGGGACAGCCCCTACGAGCAGTACTTC.

The chain combines TRBV29-1 with TRBJ2-7; TRBD1 agrees at 7 bases. Germline CDR1 reads SQVTM; CDR2 reads ANQGSEA. This CDR3 spans 14 amino acids. The V and J ends lost 5 bases and 2 bases, in that order; junction bases with no gene match: 9. CDR3 nucleotides: TGCAGCGTTTTCAGACGGGACAGACCCTACGAGCAGTACTTC. Its protein is CSVFRRDRPYEQYF.